This T cell receptor (beta chain) was retrieved from a study of T-cell memory formation after mild COVID-19. Trimming removed 5 bases at V and 1 base at J, with 8 bases between. The CDR3 contains 13 residues. CDR1 and CDR2 from the germline V gene are SGHAT and FQNNGV. 5'RACE with constant-segment primers built TCRalpha and TCRbeta cDNA libraries with UMIs. One entry per CDR3 protein results from TCRdb running MiXCR on the 5' RACE reads. Altogether some 300,000 distinct CDR3 sequences are present, under 25% being singletons, with the ten largest covering over 20%. This clonotype has more than one count but fewer than ten. This may come from a read error, since a much larger clone is one base off.

The V call is TRBV11-2, the J call TRBJ1-1; D perhaps matches TRBD1 (5 bases). The TCR originated in a man younger than 35 who had mild COVID-19 (a few samples of this study predate the infection). Cell type and time point are not known. The sequenced material came from PBMCs or a T cell subset sorted from them (not recorded which). The CDR3 spells CASSRDWNTEAFF. The CDR3 nucleotides read TGTGCCAGCAGCCGGGACTGGAACACTGAAGCTTTCTTT.